A selection of T cell receptor beta chains follows, all from one sample in a study of shared clonotypes between healthy human individuals. The method was immunoSEQ multiplex PCR; TCRdb's version includes in-frame clones alone and lacks a portion of them. The sample consists of approximately 320,000 clones, roughly 87% of them appearing once. Sequences were obtained from memory CD8+ T cells sorted from blood. These receptors were taken from a young man in good health. CDR3s include the opening cysteine and the closing phenylalanine or tryptophan. D genes are given only for firm matches. Where a row states a size, it is once, few, many or the class of an expanded clone; other rows omit it.

J	size	length	D	V	DNA	CDR3
TRBJ1-5	once	13	TRBD1	TRBV29-1	TGCAGCTTATACAGGGGTAGCAATCAGCCCCAGCATTTT	CSLYRGSNQPQHF
TRBJ2-5	-	14	TRBD1	TRBV9	TGTGCCAGCAGCCTGTGGGACAGACAAGAGACCCAGTACTTC	CASSLWDRQETQYF
TRBJ2-1	-	17	TRBD1	TRBV7-8	TGTGCCAGCAGCTTCCATTCGGGGACAGGGGACAACCGTGAGCAGTTCTTC	CASSFHSGTGDNREQFF
TRBJ2-3	-	16	TRBD1	TRBV9	TGTGCCAGCAGCTTAGGGACAGGGGCGGGCACAGATACGCAGTATTTT	CASSLGTGAGTDTQYF
TRBJ2-2	once	15	-	TRBV18	TGTGCCAGCTCACCAGGGACCTTCTCCACCGGGGAGCTGTTTTTT	CASSPGTFSTGELFF
TRBJ2-7	-	16	-	TRBV10-3	TGTGCCATCAGTGAGTCATACGGGGCAGGGGAAAACGAGCAGTACTTC	CAISESYGAGENEQYF
TRBJ2-4	-	15	-	TRBV9	TGTGCCAGCAGCGACGAGGGACTAGCCAAAAACATTCAGTACTTC	CASSDEGLAKNIQYF
TRBJ1-2	-	14	TRBD1	TRBV19	TGTGCCAGTAGTTTCCGGGACAGTAACTATGGCTACACCTTC	CASSFRDSNYGYTF
TRBJ1-1	-	13	TRBD1	TRBV6-6	TGTGCCAGCAGTCGGACAGGGAACACTGAAGCTTTCTTT	CASSRTGNTEAFF
TRBJ1-1	-	14	-	TRBV5-1	TGCGCCAGCAGCTTGTCGTCAGGGAGCACTGAAGCTTTCTTT	CASSLSSGSTEAFF
TRBJ2-7	-	13	-	TRBV7-9	TGTGCCAGCTATGACAGTCTCCGATGGATCCAGTACTTC	CASYDSLRWIQYF
TRBJ2-7	-	13	-	TRBV14	TGTGCCAGCAGCCAAGACAAGAGACGAGAGCAGTACTTC	CASSQDKRREQYF
TRBJ1-4	-	12	TRBD1	TRBV4-1	TGCGCCGGCCGGACAGGACGGGAAAAACTGTTTTTT	CAGRTGREKLFF